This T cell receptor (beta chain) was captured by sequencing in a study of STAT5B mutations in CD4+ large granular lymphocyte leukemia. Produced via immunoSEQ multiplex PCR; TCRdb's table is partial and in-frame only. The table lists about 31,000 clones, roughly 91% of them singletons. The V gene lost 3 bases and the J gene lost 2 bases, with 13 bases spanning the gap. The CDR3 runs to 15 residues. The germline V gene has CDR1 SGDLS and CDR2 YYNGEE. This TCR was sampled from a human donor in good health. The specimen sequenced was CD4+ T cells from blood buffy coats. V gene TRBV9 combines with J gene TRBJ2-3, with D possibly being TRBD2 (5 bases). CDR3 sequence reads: CASSEGAVPTDTQYF. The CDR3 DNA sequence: TGTGCCAGCAGCGAGGGAGCGGTTCCCACAGATACGCAGTATTTT.